This entry lists 12 T cell receptor beta chains sequenced from one sample in a study of T-cell reconstitution after alpha-beta-depleted transplantation in children (dated by TCRdb to about 2016). Libraries came from PCR. The data were produced on an Illumina HiSeq 2500. TCR libraries were prepared with molecular barcoding, using unique molecular identifiers to normalize TCRbeta repertoire quantification. The public reads were reprocessed in TCRdb via fastp at Q25 and MiXCR, keeping in-frame beta chains. Rows are combined by CDR3 protein, so each entry shows the most common genes and DNA. The sample data list around 300,000 distinct CDR3 sequences, and approximately 10% of these were observed just once. The ten largest make up about a quarter of the sample. The treatment or condition label corresponds to: allogeneic hematopoietic cell transplantation with graft depleted of TCRalphabeta T cells and CD19 B cells.

The input for sequencing was peripheral blood, taken 180 days after TCRalphabeta/CD19-depleted stem cell transplant. Every receptor here comes from a male patient between 2 and 10 years old who had a stem cell transplant for chronic granulomatous disease, so the T cells may come from the graft donor.

In this sample, this clonotype turned up many times. The chain recombines TRBV28 with TRBJ1-4, with a tentative D call TRBD1 (5 bases). The germline gives CDR1 MDHEN, CDR2 SYDVKM. Trimming took off 6 bases at V and 0 bases at J, with 11 bases between the two ends. The CDR3 is 15 residues long. DNA of the CDR3: TGTGCCAGCAGAAACAGGCTCCCAACTAATGAAAAACTGTTTTTT. Translating it yields CASRNRLPTNEKLFF.

The sample holds many counts of this clonotype. The chain joins TRBV20-1 to TRBJ1-5; D might be TRBD1 (5 bases). The CDR3 covers 14 residues. The germline gives CDR1 DFQATT, CDR2 SNEGSKA (reference sequence). V was pared by 0 bases and J by 2 bases, with 8 bases between. The CDR3 sequence: CSARDLQGNQPQHF. CDR3 DNA: TGCAGTGCTAGAGATCTACAGGGCAATCAGCCCCAGCATTTT.

In its sample, this clonotype was seen many times. This chain links TRBV12-3 or TRBV12-4 with TRBJ2-3; TRBD1 is a possible D gene (6 bases). Trimming removed 5 bases at V and 4 bases at J, with 19 bases between. This CDR3 is 16 amino acids long. CDR3 amino acids: CASSQSRGGLADTQYF. CDR3 DNA sequence: TGTGCCAGCAGTCAATCCAGGGGTGGTCTGGCAGATACGCAGTATTTT.

This clonotype occurred many times. This chain uses TRBV20-1 with TRBJ2-3; D perhaps matches TRBD2 (5 bases). The CDR3 loop spans 17 amino acids. V lost 0 bases and J lost 1, with 17 bases in between. Germline CDR1 and CDR2: DFQATT and SNEGSKA (reference sequence). The CDR3 DNA is TGCAGTGCTAGAGATTTACGAGGGCAACCTGGCACAGATACGCAGTATTTT. Residues: CSARDLRGQPGTDTQYF.

This clonotype occurred a few times. The V gene is TRBV7-2, the J gene TRBJ2-7; D is unresolved. The CDR3 extends over 12 amino acids. CDR1 is SGHTA, CDR2 FQGNSA, per germline. CDR3 protein: CATERPPYEQYF. Written as DNA, the CDR3 is TGTGCTACGGAGCGACCCCCCTACGAGCAGTACTTC.

This clonotype was counted ten times or more. V and J are TRBV11-1 and TRBJ2-2, with 7 bases lining up with TRBD1. Trimming took 5 bases from V and 5 from J; bases not matched to a gene: 11. The CDR3 loop spans 16 amino acids. Germline lookup yields CDR1 SGHAT and CDR2 FQDESV (reference sequence). CDR3 bases: TGTGCCAGCAGCCTGGGACAGACTTTGTGGACCGGGGAGCTGTTTTTT. Residues: CASSLGQTLWTGELFF.

Worth noting for this clonotype: A much more abundant neighbour one base away suggests this may be a read error. The chain employs TRBV6-1 and TRBJ1-4; 7 bases agree with TRBD1. CDR1 is MNHNS, CDR2 SASEGT, per germline. CDR3 length: 15 amino acids. The CDR3 nucleotides read TGTGTCAGCAGCGAACGGAACAGGGGAGGGGAAAAACTGTTTTTT. Protein product: CVSSERNRGGEKLFF.

This chain uses TRBV19 with TRBJ2-6; D remains ambiguous. The CDR3 covers 14 residues. V was cut by 10 bases and J by 2 bases, with 12 bases left in between. In germline, CDR1 is LNHDA, CDR2 SQIVND (reference sequence). The CDR3 DNA reads TGTGCCATGGCCCCGGCTCCTGGGGCCAACGTCCTGACTTTC. Residues: CAMAPAPGANVLTF.

The V and J genes are TRBV5-4 and TRBJ2-2; no firm D call. Trimming stripped 2 bases from V and 0 bases from J, with 11 bases between. CDR1 and CDR2 (germline): SGHNT, YYREEE (reference sequence). The length of the CDR3 is 16 residues. The CDR3 loop is CASSFRAVANTGELFF. The CDR3 DNA follows: TGTGCCAGCAGCTTTAGGGCAGTCGCGAACACCGGGGAGCTGTTTTTT.

The chain recombines TRBV29-1 with TRBJ1-1; the D gene is possibly TRBD1 (6 bases). Trimming took 4 bases from V and 1 from J, leaving 10 bases between them. Germline CDR1 is SQVTM and CDR2 is ANQGSEA. This CDR3 region has 13 residues. The CDR3 bases are TGCAGCGTTGGGAAACAGGGGAACACTGAAGCTTTCTTT. This codes for CSVGKQGNTEAFF. Full variable domain (rest looked up from reference TRBV29-1 and TRBJ1-1): SAVISQKPSRDICQRGTSLTIQCQVDSQVTMMFWYRQQPGQSLTLIATANQGSEATYESGFVIDKFPISRPNLTFSTLTVSNMSPEDSSIYLCSVGKQGNTEAFFGQGTRLTVV.

In its sample, this clonotype was seen many times. Relative to the germline gene, one junction end is altered; a read error may explain this. The rearrangement joins TRBV28 to TRBJ2-1; D remains ambiguous. Germline assignment: CDR1 MDHEN and CDR2 SYDVKM. The CDR3 loop spans 13 amino acids. CDR3 protein: CASSLPSPQGPLF. CDR3 DNA sequence: TGTGCCAGCAGTTTACCCTCCCCACAAGGCCCGCTCTTC.

The gene calls are TRBV7-9 and TRBJ1-1; D perhaps matches TRBD1 (5 bases). Per the germline V gene, CDR1 is SEHNR and CDR2 is FQNEAQ (reference sequence). V dropped 9 bases and J dropped 7 bases, with 18 bases sitting between them. The CDR3 is made up of 13 amino acids. The CDR3 region is CARTDRTVGEAFF. The DNA for the CDR3 is TGTGCCAGAACTGACAGAACTGTGGGTGAAGCTTTCTTT.